This T cell receptor (beta chain) stems from a study of blood T cell repertoires in COVID-19. Background on the study: Some COVID-19 samples were acute and others convalescent; all came from the United States, Italy and Spain.

Assignment of participants to cohorts was predicated upon participant-reported clinical history. Recovered Cohort 3 donors showed two negative PCRs, clearance, or symptom resolution. Libraries were prepared by immunoSEQ multiplex PCR; TCRdb keeps only in-frame clonotypes and omits some of them. The sample has about 300,000 clones; 70% to 90% are singletons. The germline V gene has CDR1 SGHRS and CDR2 YFSETQ. This CDR3 is built from 16 residues. V lost 0 bases to trimming and J lost 1 base, with 13 bases between them. The source of this sequence is a woman aged 25-40 years who had recovered from COVID-19. J is TRBJ1-2 and V is TRBV5-1; D uncertain. The material sequenced was PBMCs or T cells enriched from blood (not recorded which). Here the CDR3 reads CASSLGQANRNYGYTF. The CDR3 coding sequence is TGCGCCAGCAGCTTGGGGCAGGCCAACCGTAACTATGGCTACACCTTC.